These 15 T cell receptor beta chains were sequenced from one sample in a study of cytomegalovirus exposure and HLA in healthy donors. PCR was performed using 60 Vbeta and 13 Jbeta primers. Profiling relied on immunoSEQ multiplex PCR, and the TCRdb table lists in-frame clones only, not all of them. The sample has 20,000 to 25,000 clones; about 78% are singletons. The sequenced sample consisted of PBMCs. These receptor sequences come from a man aged 55-75 years in good health and CMV-seronegative.

This clone turned up a few times. This sequence joins TRBV10-3 and TRBJ1-4; TRBD1 aligns across 8 bases. Trimming removed 5 bases from V and 2 bases from J; junction bases left unmatched: 1. This CDR3 is 14 amino acids long. From germline, CDR1 is ENHRY and CDR2 SYGVKD. The CDR3 region has the DNA TGTGCCATCAGTCCAGGGGGCACTAATGAAAAACTGTTTTTT. Protein sequence: CAISPGGTNEKLFF.

The table lists this clone with a few counts. The chain combines TRBV7-2 with TRBJ2-2, with 8 bases lining up with TRBD1. The germline gives CDR1 SGHTA, CDR2 FQGNSA. The CDR3 extends over 19 amino acids. Germline trimming cut 2 bases from V and 0 bases from J; bases unmatched to any gene: 11. CDR3 residues: CASSLHPPDRGSNTGELFF. The CDR3 nucleotides read TGTGCCAGCAGCTTACACCCCCCCGACAGGGGATCGAACACCGGGGAGCTGTTTTTT.

V is TRBV6-5 and J is TRBJ1-1; D unclear. This CDR3 has 15 residues. Per germline, CDR1 MNHEY and CDR2 SVGAGI. The V end was cut by 0 bases, the J end by 4 bases, with 12 bases between. This CDR3 reads CASSYSDTQGTEAFF. The CDR3, as DNA: TGTGCCAGCAGTTACTCCGACACTCAAGGCACTGAAGCTTTCTTT.

This clone was seen only once. The CDR3 reads CAISSAGTGLVAPSTDTQYF. The CDR3 DNA reads as TGTGCCATCAGTAGCGCCGGGACAGGGCTGGTAGCGCCTAGCACAGATACGCAGTATTTT. The chain is built from TRBV10-3 and TRBJ2-3; 9 bases map to TRBD1. CDR1 is ENHRY, CDR2 SYGVKD, per germline. Germline trimming cut 5 bases from V and 0 bases from J; bases unmatched to any gene: 18. The CDR3 covers 20 residues.

This chain links TRBV21-1 with TRBJ1-5; the table calls TRBD1, which could not be checked here. TRBV21-1 is a known pseudogene. This CDR3 contains 17 residues. The CDR3 nucleotides are TGTGCCAGCCGCAAAGAGGGGCGGCTATCTAGCAATCAGCCCCAGCATTTT. It yields the protein CASRKEGRLSSNQPQHF.

This chain uses TRBV30 with TRBJ1-6; the D is unclear. Germline lookup yields CDR1 GTSNPN and CDR2 SVGIG (reference sequence). V was cut by 0 bases and J by 0 bases, with 6 bases left in between. The CDR3 spans 15 residues. DNA for the CDR3: TGTGCCTGGAGTGTGGAGAACTCCTATAATTCACCCCTCCACTTT. As protein: CAWSVENSYNSPLHF.

V and J are TRBV27 and TRBJ2-5; TRBD2 matches 13 bases. CDR1 MNHEY and CDR2 SMNVEV come from the germline V gene (reference sequence). This CDR3 spans 15 amino acids. The J segment lost 6 bases and the V segment lost 6 bases, leaving 7 bases of the junction unmatched. As DNA, the CDR3 is TGTGCCAGCAGCAAACTAGCGGGAGGGCCGCAGACCCAGTACTTC. Translation: CASSKLAGGPQTQYF.

This clone was seen just once. At one boundary the junction diverges from the germline segment, which might be a read error. This chain joins TRBV7-3 and TRBJ1-2, with a possible D match to TRBD1 (6 bases). The CDR3 spans 13 residues. In germline, CDR1 is SGHTA, CDR2 FQGTGA. CDR3 residues: CASSLARDTLRIF. The DNA for the CDR3 is TGTGCCAGCAGCCTGGCCCGGGACACCCTTCGTATCTTC.

As to this clone: One end of the junction does not line up with germline, which may come from a read error. V is TRBV5-4 and J is TRBJ1-2, with no clear D. The germline gives CDR1 SGHNT, CDR2 YYREEE (reference sequence). This CDR3 contains 15 residues. The CDR3 DNA is TGTGCCAGCAGCCCCCATACCGGGAGAGGCGATGGCTACGCCTTC. The encoded protein is CASSPHTGRGDGYAF.

The genes are TRBV11-2 and TRBJ2-5; D is unclear. This CDR3 contains 13 residues. Between the trimmed V and J ends, which lost 1 base and 1 base, there was a span of 4 bases. Germline V gene sequence: CDR1 SGHAT, CDR2 FQNNGV. The CDR3 here is CASSLALQETQYF. CDR3 sequence (DNA): TGTGCCAGCAGCTTAGCCCTCCAAGAGACCCAGTACTTC.

In its sample, this clone was seen a few times. The CDR3 reads CAWSATGEGSYTF. The CDR3 DNA sequence: TGTGCCTGGAGTGCGACAGGGGAAGGGAGCTACACCTTC. The chain recombines TRBV30 with TRBJ1-2; TRBD1 aligns across 8 bases. CDR3 size: 13 residues. V lost 1 base to trimming and J lost 9 bases; unmatched junction nucleotides: 7. Germline V gives CDR1 GTSNPN, CDR2 SVGIG (reference sequence).

As regards this clone: One end of the junction does not line up with germline, which may come from a read error. J is TRBJ2-1 and V is TRBV7-9, with 12 bases lining up with TRBD2. Germline V CDR1 and CDR2: SEHNR, FQNEAQ (reference sequence). The CDR3 is 14 residues long. Here the CDR3 DNA reads TGTTCCAGCAGCTTTGGGCTAGCGGGGGGGTCCCGGTTCTTC. Its protein is CSSSFGLAGGSRFF.

The DNA of the CDR3 is TGTGCCAGCAGCGTGAGCGGGAGAGTCTACGAGCAGTACTTC. Protein: CASSVSGRVYEQYF. The chain has TRBV9 and TRBJ2-7; the match to TRBD2 covers 8 bases. The CDR3 sequence is 14 residues long. Germline V gene sequence: CDR1 SGDLS, CDR2 YYNGEE. J gave up 3 bases and V 2 bases, and 4 bases lay outside the gene matches.

This chain uses TRBV18 with TRBJ2-5; 7 bases are a match to TRBD1. Germline V CDR1 and CDR2: KGHSH, LQKENI. The trim removed 2 bases at V and 4 bases at J, leaving 1 base unmatched. This CDR3 is 13 amino acids long. The CDR3 spells CASSPRQGETQYF. The DNA of the CDR3 is TGTGCCAGCTCACCAAGACAGGGAGAGACCCAGTACTTC.

The chain uses TRBV7-2 and TRBJ2-5; D not certain. Germline lookup yields CDR1 SGHTA and CDR2 FQGNSA. V was pared by 5 bases and J by 5 bases, with 15 bases between. The CDR3 runs 14 residues. This chain's CDR3 is CASSTIHVLETQYF. The CDR3 nucleotides are TGTGCCAGCAGCACGATACACGTCCTGGAGACCCAGTACTTC.